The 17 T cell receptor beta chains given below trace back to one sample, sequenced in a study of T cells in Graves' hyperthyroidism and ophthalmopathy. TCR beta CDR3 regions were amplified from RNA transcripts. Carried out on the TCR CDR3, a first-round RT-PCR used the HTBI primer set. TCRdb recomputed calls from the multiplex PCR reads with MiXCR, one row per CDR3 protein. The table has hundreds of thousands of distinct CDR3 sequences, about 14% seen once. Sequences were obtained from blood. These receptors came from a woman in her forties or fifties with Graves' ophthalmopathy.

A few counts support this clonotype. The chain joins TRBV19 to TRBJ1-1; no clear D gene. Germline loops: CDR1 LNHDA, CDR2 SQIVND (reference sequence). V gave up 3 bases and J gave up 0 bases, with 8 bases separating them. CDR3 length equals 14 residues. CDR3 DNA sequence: TGTGCCAGTAGTATGGGGAACATGAACACTGAAGCTTTCTTT. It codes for CASSMGNMNTEAFF.

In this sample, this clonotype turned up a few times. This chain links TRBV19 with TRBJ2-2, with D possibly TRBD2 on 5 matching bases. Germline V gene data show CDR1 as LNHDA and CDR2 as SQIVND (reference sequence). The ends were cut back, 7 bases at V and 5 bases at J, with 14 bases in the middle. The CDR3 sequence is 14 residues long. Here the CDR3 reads CASKRSDRTGELFF. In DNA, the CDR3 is TGTGCCAGTAAGCGGTCCGATAGGACCGGGGAGCTGTTTTTT.

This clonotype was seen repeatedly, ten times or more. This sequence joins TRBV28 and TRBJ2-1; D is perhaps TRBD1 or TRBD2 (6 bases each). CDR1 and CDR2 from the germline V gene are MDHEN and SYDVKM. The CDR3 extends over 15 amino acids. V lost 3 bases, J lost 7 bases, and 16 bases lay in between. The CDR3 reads CASSFAGHPFNEQFF. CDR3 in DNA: TGTGCCAGCAGTTTCGCGGGACATCCTTTTAATGAGCAGTTCTTC.

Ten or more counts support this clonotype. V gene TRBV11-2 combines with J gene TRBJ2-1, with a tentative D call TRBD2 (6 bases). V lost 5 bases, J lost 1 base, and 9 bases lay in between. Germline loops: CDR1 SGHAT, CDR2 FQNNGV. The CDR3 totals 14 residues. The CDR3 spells CASSPLASYNEQFF. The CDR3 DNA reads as TGTGCCAGCAGCCCCCTAGCGTCCTACAATGAGCAGTTCTTC.

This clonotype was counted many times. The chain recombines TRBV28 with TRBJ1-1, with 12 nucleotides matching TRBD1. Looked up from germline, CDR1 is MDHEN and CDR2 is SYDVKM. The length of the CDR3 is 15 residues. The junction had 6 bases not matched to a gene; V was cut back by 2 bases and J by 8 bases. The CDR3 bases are TGTGCCAGCAGTTTACTCGGGACAGGGGGCGAGGAAGCTTTCTTT. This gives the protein CASSLLGTGGEEAFF. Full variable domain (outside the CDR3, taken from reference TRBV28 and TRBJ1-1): DVKVTQSSRYLVKRTGEKVFLECVQDMDHENMFWYRQDPGLGLRLIYFSYDVKMKEKGDIPEGYSVSREKKERFSLILESASTNQTSMYLCASSLLGTGGEEAFFGQGTRLTVV.

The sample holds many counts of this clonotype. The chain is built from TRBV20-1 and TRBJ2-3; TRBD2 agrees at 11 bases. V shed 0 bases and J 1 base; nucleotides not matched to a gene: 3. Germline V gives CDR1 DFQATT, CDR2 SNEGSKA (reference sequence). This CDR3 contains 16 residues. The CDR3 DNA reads TGCAGTGCTAGAGATGGGACTAGCGGACGCACAGATACGCAGTATTTT. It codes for CSARDGTSGRTDTQYF.

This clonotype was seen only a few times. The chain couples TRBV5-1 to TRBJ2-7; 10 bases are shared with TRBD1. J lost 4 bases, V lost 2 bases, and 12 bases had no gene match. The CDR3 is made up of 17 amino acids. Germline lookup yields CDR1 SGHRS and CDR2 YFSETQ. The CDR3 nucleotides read TGCGCCAGCAGCTTTCGGGCCAAGACAGGGGGCTGGTACGAGCAGTACTTC. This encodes CASSFRAKTGGWYEQYF. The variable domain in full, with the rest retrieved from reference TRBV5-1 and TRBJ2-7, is KAGVTQTPRYLIKTRGQQVTLSCSPISGHRSVSWYQQTPGQGLQFLFEYFSETQRNKGNFPGRFSGRQFSNSRSEMNVSTLELGDSALYLCASSFRAKTGGWYEQYFGPGTRLTVT.

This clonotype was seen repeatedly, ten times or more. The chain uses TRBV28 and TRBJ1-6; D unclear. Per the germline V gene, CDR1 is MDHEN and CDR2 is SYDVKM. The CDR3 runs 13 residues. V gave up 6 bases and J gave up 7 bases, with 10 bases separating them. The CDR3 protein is CASRPELNSPLHF. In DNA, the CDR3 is TGTGCCAGCAGGCCAGAACTCAATTCACCCCTCCACTTT.

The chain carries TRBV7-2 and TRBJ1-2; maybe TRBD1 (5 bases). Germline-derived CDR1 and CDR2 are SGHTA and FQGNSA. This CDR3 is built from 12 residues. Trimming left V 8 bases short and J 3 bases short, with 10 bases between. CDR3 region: CASGQGHYGYTF. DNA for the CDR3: TGTGCCAGCGGGCAGGGACACTATGGCTACACCTTC. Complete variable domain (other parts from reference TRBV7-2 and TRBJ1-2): GAGVSQSPSNKVTEKGKDVELRCDPISGHTALYWYRQSLGQGLEFLIYFQGNSAPDKSGLPSDRFSAERTGGSVSTLTIQRTQQEDSAVYLCASGQGHYGYTFGSGTRLTVV.

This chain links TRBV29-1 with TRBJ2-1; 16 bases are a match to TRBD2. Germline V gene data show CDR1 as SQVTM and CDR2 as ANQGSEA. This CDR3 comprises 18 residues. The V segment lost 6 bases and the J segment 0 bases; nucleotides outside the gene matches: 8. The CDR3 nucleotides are TGCAGCGTGCCCGGGACTAGCGGGAGGGTCAGCTCCTACAATGAGCAGTTCTTC. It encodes CSVPGTSGRVSSYNEQFF.

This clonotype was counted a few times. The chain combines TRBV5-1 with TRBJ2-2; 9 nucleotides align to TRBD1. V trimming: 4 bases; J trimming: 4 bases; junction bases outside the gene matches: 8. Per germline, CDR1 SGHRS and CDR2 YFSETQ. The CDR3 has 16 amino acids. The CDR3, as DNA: TGCGCCAGCAGCCCGTCGGGGACAGGGCCCACCGGGGAGCTGTTTTTT. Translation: CASSPSGTGPTGELFF.

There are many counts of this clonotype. CDR3 DNA: TGTGCCAGCAGCTTAGAACGCCTAGCGGGAGGGGAGACCCAGTACTTC. Translation: CASSLERLAGGETQYF. This chain uses TRBV7-8 with TRBJ2-5; 12 bases match TRBD2. The CDR3 runs to 16 residues. Germline CDR1 reads SGHVS; CDR2 reads FQNEAQ. Germline trimming cut 1 base from V and 5 bases from J; bases unmatched to any gene: 5.

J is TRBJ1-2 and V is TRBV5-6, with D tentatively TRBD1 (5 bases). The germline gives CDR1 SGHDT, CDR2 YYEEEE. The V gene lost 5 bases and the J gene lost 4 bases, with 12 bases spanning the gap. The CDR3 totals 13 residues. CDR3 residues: CASRPGRIYGYTF. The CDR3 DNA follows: TGTGCCAGCAGACCGGGACGGATCTATGGCTACACCTTC. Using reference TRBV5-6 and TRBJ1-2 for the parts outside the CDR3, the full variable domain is DAGVTQSPTHLIKTRGQQVTLRCSPKSGHDTVSWYQQALGQGPQFIFQYYEEEERQRGNFPDRFSGHQFPNYSSELNVNALLLGDSALYLCASRPGRIYGYTFGSGTRLTVV.

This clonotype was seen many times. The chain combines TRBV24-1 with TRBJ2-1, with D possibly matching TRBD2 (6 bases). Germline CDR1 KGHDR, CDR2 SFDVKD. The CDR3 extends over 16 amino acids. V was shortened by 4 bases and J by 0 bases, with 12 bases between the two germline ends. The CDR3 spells CATSDPGTGSYNEQFF. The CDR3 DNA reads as TGTGCCACCAGTGACCCCGGGACTGGCTCCTACAATGAGCAGTTCTTC.

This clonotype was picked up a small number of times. This CDR3 is CASSQFRGNTEAFF. CDR3 sequence (DNA): TGTGCCAGCAGTCAATTCAGGGGGAACACTGAAGCTTTCTTT. The chain is built from TRBV14 and TRBJ1-1; perhaps TRBD1 as D (6 bases). CDR3 length equals 14 residues. With 6 bases removed from V and 1 base from J, the gap between germline ends came to 12 bases. Germline V lookup: CDR1 SGHDN, CDR2 FVKESK. Supplemented by reference TRBV14 and TRBJ1-1, the full variable domain reads EAGVTQFPSHSVIEKGQTVTLRCDPISGHDNLYWYRRVMGKEIKFLLHFVKESKQDESGMPNNRFLAERTGGTYSTLKVQPAELEDSGVYFCASSQFRGNTEAFFGQGTRLTVV.

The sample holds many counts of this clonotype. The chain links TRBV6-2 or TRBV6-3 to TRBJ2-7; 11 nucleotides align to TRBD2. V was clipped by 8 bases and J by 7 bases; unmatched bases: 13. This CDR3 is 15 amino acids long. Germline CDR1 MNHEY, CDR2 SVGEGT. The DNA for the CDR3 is TGTGCCAGCCGAACCCAGACTAGCGGGACGGGGGAGCAGTACTTC. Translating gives CASRTQTSGTGEQYF.

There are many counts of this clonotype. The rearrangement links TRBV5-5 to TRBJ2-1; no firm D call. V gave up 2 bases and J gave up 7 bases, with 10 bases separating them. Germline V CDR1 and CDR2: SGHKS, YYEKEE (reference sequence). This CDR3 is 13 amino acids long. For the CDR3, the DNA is TGTGCCAGCAGCTTCACCCCTGGGAATGAGCAGTTCTTC. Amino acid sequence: CASSFTPGNEQFF.